The next 26 T cell receptor beta chains were all read from a single sample in a study of T-cell reconstitution after alpha-beta-depleted transplantation in children. Preparation of the TCRbeta library used unique molecular identifiers. Via MiXCR, TCRdb re-called the PCR reads, giving one row per CDR3 protein. The sample has 700,000 to 950,000 distinct CDR3 sequences, under 20% seen once. This sample comprised PBMCs, mostly from graft donor cells, obtained 360 days after TCRalphabeta/CD19-depleted stem cell transplant. Every receptor here comes from a male patient aged 10-17 years who had a stem cell transplant for acute lymphoblastic leukemia, so the T cells may come from the graft donor.

The gene calls are TRBV6-1 and TRBJ1-5; TRBD1 matches at 7 bases. Germline values: CDR1 MNHNS, CDR2 SASEGT. Trimming cost V 3 bases and J 7 bases; bases outside gene matches: 9. The CDR3 is 15 amino acids. In DNA, the CDR3 is TGTGCCAGCAGTGACCTCAGGGGGGCCCGGCAGCCCCAGCATTTT. Translation: CASSDLRGARQPQHF.

The V and J genes are TRBV5-1 and TRBJ2-2; 8 positions agree with TRBD2. Germline loops: CDR1 SGHRS, CDR2 YFSETQ. After removal of 9 bases from V and 6 bases from J, the junction contained 13 bases not matched to a gene. This CDR3 is 15 amino acids long. The CDR3 DNA follows: TGCGCCATCATAGGTCGGCGGGAGGTCCCCGGGGAGCTGTTTTTT. It codes for CAIIGRREVPGELFF.

This clonotype was observed a handful of times. The chain links TRBV5-6 to TRBJ2-1; 10 bases are shared with TRBD2. Germline V lookup: CDR1 SGHDT, CDR2 YYEEEE. The CDR3 contains 17 residues. Germline trimming cut 2 bases from V and 6 bases from J; bases unmatched to any gene: 11. The chain's CDR3 is CASSLTRVAGGTNEQFF. CDR3 sequence (DNA): TGTGCCAGCAGCTTAACCCGTGTAGCGGGAGGTACCAATGAGCAGTTCTTC.

This clonotype turned up a few times. The rearrangement joins TRBV7-9 to TRBJ2-5; TRBD1 agrees at 10 bases. This CDR3 has 15 residues. The germline gives CDR1 SEHNR, CDR2 FQNEAQ (reference sequence). After removal of 5 bases from V and 2 bases from J, the junction contained 5 bases not matched to a gene. CDR3 region: CASSARQGAQETQYF. DNA for the CDR3: TGTGCCAGCAGCGCTAGACAGGGGGCACAAGAGACCCAGTACTTC.

This clonotype has more than one count but fewer than ten. V gene TRBV13 combines with J gene TRBJ2-1; the match to TRBD1 covers 9 bases. Germline V gene data show CDR1 as PRHDT and CDR2 as FYEKMQ (reference sequence). The CDR3 totals 15 residues. After removal of 2 bases from V and 7 bases from J, the junction contained 6 bases not matched to a gene. This CDR3 is CASSLKGQGQNEQFF. The CDR3 coding sequence is TGTGCCAGCAGCTTAAAGGGACAGGGCCAGAATGAGCAGTTCTTC.

This clonotype was counted only a few times. The V call is TRBV7-9, the J call TRBJ1-1; D not certain. The CDR3 is 14 amino acids. Trimming stripped 5 bases from V and 4 bases from J, with 14 bases between. Germline V CDR1 and CDR2: SEHNR, FQNEAQ (reference sequence). CDR3 sequence (DNA): TGTGCCAGCAGCCCTCTTGGGGAGAGCACTGAAGCTTTCTTT. It yields the protein CASSPLGESTEAFF. Looking up the rest from reference TRBV7-9 and TRBJ1-1 gives the full variable domain: DTGVSQNPRHKITKRGQNVTFRCDPISEHNRLYWYRQTLGQGPEFLTYFQNEAQLEKSRLLSDRFSAERPKGSFSTLEIQRTEQGDSAMYLCASSPLGESTEAFFGQGTRLTVV.

The chain carries TRBV6-5 and TRBJ2-2, with a possible D match to TRBD2 (5 bases). Germline values: CDR1 MNHEY, CDR2 SVGAGI. V was cut by 8 bases and J by 6 bases, with 10 bases left in between. The CDR3 has 12 residues. DNA for the CDR3: TGTGCCAGCCTTAGCGAGTCCGGGGAGCTGTTTTTT. Translated: CASLSESGELFF.

The chain uses TRBV11-3 and TRBJ1-4; D uncertain. This CDR3 is built from 16 residues. The V and J ends lost 1 base and 0 bases respectively, with 9 bases between them. Germline CDR1 and CDR2: SGHNT and YENEEA. This CDR3 is CASSLGIGATNEKLFF. In DNA, the CDR3 is TGTGCCAGCAGCTTAGGGATAGGAGCAACTAATGAAAAACTGTTTTTT.

Only a few counts were recorded for this clonotype. The chain links TRBV3-1 to TRBJ2-1, with TRBD2 matching 9 bases. V dropped 2 bases and J dropped 12; count of bases not matched to a gene: 5. Germline lookup yields CDR1 LGHDT and CDR2 YNNKEL (reference sequence). CDR3 length equals 13 residues. The CDR3 here is CASSQIKTSGQFF. CDR3 bases: TGTGCCAGCAGCCAAATTAAGACTAGCGGGCAGTTCTTC.

V usage is TRBV6-5 and J usage is TRBJ1-5; TRBD1 is a possible D gene (6 bases). The CDR3 has 16 residues. CDR1 and CDR2 from the germline V gene are MNHEY and SVGAGI. Trimming stripped 2 bases from V and 7 bases from J, with 18 bases between. CDR3 coding DNA: TGTGCCAGCAGTTACCGGGCAGGGGTGACCCCGCAGCCCCAGCATTTT. Protein product: CASSYRAGVTPQPQHF.

This clonotype came up many times. The chain carries TRBV29-1 and TRBJ2-4, with no clear D. Germline assignment: CDR1 SQVTM and CDR2 ANQGSEA. With 8 bases removed from V and 7 bases from J, the gap between germline ends came to 15 bases. The CDR3 consists of 12 residues. The CDR3 loop reads CSTSPHGNIQYF. CDR3 coding DNA: TGCAGCACGTCGCCCCACGGGAACATTCAGTACTTC.

The chain employs TRBV10-2 and TRBJ2-7, with 7 bases that match TRBD1. V dropped 3 bases and J dropped 2; count of bases not matched to a gene: 4. The CDR3 consists of 14 residues. Germline assignment: CDR1 WSHSY and CDR2 SAAADI. CDR3 DNA sequence: TGCGCCAGCAGTGACGGGACAGCAACCTACGAGCAGTACTTC. This gives the protein CASSDGTATYEQYF.

The chain carries TRBV20-1 and TRBJ2-7; D remains ambiguous. Trimming shortened V by 5 bases and J by 5 bases, and 22 bases separated the two germline ends. Per the germline V gene, CDR1 is DFQATT and CDR2 is SNEGSKA (reference sequence). This CDR3 region has 15 residues. For the CDR3, the DNA is TGCAGTGCTGACCCACCCGCTGCATGGCCCAACGAGCAGTACTTC. Translating it yields CSADPPAAWPNEQYF.

This chain uses TRBV12-3 or TRBV12-4 with TRBJ2-4; 8 bases are a match to TRBD2. With 8 bases clipped from V and 7 bases from J, the junction kept 4 bases outside the gene matches. The CDR3 is 12 residues long. The CDR3: CASSSSGNIQYF. The CDR3 coding sequence is TGTGCCAGCTCCTCTAGCGGGAACATTCAGTACTTC.

This chain joins TRBV5-1 and TRBJ2-2; no reliable D call. The CDR3 spans 16 residues. CDR1 SGHRS and CDR2 YFSETQ come from the germline V gene. Trimming stripped 2 bases from V and 0 bases from J, with 11 bases between. CDR3: CASSFIIRSNTGELFF. Written as DNA, the CDR3 is TGCGCCAGCAGCTTCATCATCAGATCGAACACCGGGGAGCTGTTTTTT. Supplemented by reference TRBV5-1 and TRBJ2-2, the full variable domain reads KAGVTQTPRYLIKTRGQQVTLSCSPISGHRSVSWYQQTPGQGLQFLFEYFSETQRNKGNFPGRFSGRQFSNSRSEMNVSTLELGDSALYLCASSFIIRSNTGELFFGEGSRLTVL.

This clonotype was counted only a few times. The DNA for the CDR3 is TGTGCCAGCAGTTTCGGACCCGTCAAACCTAACGAGCAGTACTTC. It encodes CASSFGPVKPNEQYF. V gene TRBV12-3 or TRBV12-4 combines with J gene TRBJ2-7, with D hard to call. Trimming took 3 bases from V and 5 from J, leaving 17 bases between them. The CDR3 has 15 residues.

This clonotype has more than one count but fewer than ten. The chain combines TRBV5-5 with TRBJ1-5; possible D gene TRBD1, 6 bases. The CDR3 runs to 14 residues. Trimming stripped 1 base from V and 7 bases from J, with 12 bases between. Germline V gives CDR1 SGHKS, CDR2 YYEKEE (reference sequence). In DNA, the CDR3 is TGTGCCAGCAGCTTGCACAGGGTAGGGCAGCCCCAGCATTTT. Its protein product is CASSLHRVGQPQHF.

The genes are TRBV6-1 and TRBJ2-5; 9 bases match TRBD2. With 4 bases clipped from V and 5 bases from J, the junction kept 11 bases outside the gene matches. Germline values: CDR1 MNHNS, CDR2 SASEGT. The CDR3 is made up of 16 amino acids. CDR3 loop: CASSAASSGNGETQYF. For the CDR3, the DNA is TGTGCCAGCAGTGCGGCGTCTAGCGGGAATGGGGAGACCCAGTACTTC.

This clonotype occurred a few times. This chain uses TRBV20-1 with TRBJ2-2, with 10 bases matching TRBD2. Germline CDR1 is DFQATT and CDR2 is SNEGSKA (reference sequence). With V trimmed by 3 bases and J by 4 bases, 5 bases remained unmatched. The CDR3 length is 15 residues. The CDR3 nucleotides are TGCAGTGCTAGTTCTAGCGGGAGACTCACCGGGGAGCTGTTTTTT. This translates into CSASSSGRLTGELFF.

This rearrangement joins TRBV12-3 or TRBV12-4 to TRBJ2-3; TRBD1 might be the D (5 bases). The CDR3 runs 14 residues. Trimming shortened V by 3 bases and J by 6 bases, and 13 bases separated the two germline ends. CDR3 loop: CASSFWGSGDTQYF. The CDR3 nucleotides read TGTGCCAGCAGTTTTTGGGGCAGTGGGGATACGCAGTATTTT.

The J gene is TRBJ1-3, the V gene TRBV5-1; 7 positions match TRBD1. This CDR3 comprises 15 residues. Trimming cost V 4 bases and J 0 bases; bases outside gene matches: 4. Germline V CDR1 and CDR2: SGHRS, YFSETQ. The chain's CDR3 is CASSIGTASGNTIYF. In DNA form, the CDR3 reads TGCGCCAGCAGCATCGGGACAGCCTCTGGAAACACCATATATTTT.

J is TRBJ2-1 and V is TRBV15; either TRBD1 or TRBD2 may supply D (5 bases each). V dropped 3 bases and J dropped 8 bases, with 20 bases sitting between them. The CDR3 has 16 residues. Per the germline V gene, CDR1 is LNHNV and CDR2 is YYDKDF (reference sequence). CDR3 sequence reads: CATSRPDSYRFDEQFF. For the CDR3, the DNA is TGTGCCACCAGCAGGCCGGACTCTTACAGGTTCGATGAGCAGTTCTTC.

This clonotype was detected a few times. The chain joins TRBV6-1 to TRBJ2-3; 11 bases agree with TRBD2. The CDR3 runs to 16 residues. The germline V gene has CDR1 MNHNS and CDR2 SASEGT. V was pared by 6 bases and J by 4 bases, with 9 bases of the junction left unmatched. The CDR3 region is CASSETGTSGADTQYF. The CDR3 bases are TGTGCCAGCAGCGAGACCGGGACTAGCGGCGCAGATACGCAGTATTTT.

This chain uses TRBV10-3 with TRBJ1-5, with TRBD1 matching over 8 bases. V gave up 2 bases and J gave up 1 base; unmatched junction bases: 7. The CDR3 runs to 17 residues. CDR1 is ENHRY and CDR2 is SYGVKD in the germline V gene. CDR3 nucleotides: TGTGCCATCAGTGAGGACAACCGGGACAGGAGCAATCAGCCCCAGCATTTT. This translates into CAISEDNRDRSNQPQHF.

This clonotype was counted between two and nine times. The chain carries TRBV12-3 or TRBV12-4 and TRBJ2-5; tentative D call: TRBD1 (6 bases). The CDR3 contains 15 residues. V was shortened by 7 bases and J by 3 bases, with 18 bases between the two germline ends. The CDR3 nucleotides are TGTGCCAGCACCACCTTCCGGTCAGGGGAAGAGACCCAGTACTTC. Amino acids: CASTTFRSGEETQYF.

Many counts were recorded for this clonotype. The chain couples TRBV12-3 or TRBV12-4 to TRBJ2-7; D possibly corresponds to TRBD1 (6 bases). This CDR3 is 12 amino acids long. V was trimmed by 4 bases and J by 6 bases, leaving 10 bases between them. DNA of the CDR3: TGTGCCAGCAGTTCCCCCAGGGGCGAGCAGTACTTC. Protein sequence: CASSSPRGEQYF.